The T cell receptor (beta chain) under discussion was sequenced for a study of Graves' ophthalmopathy and Graves' hyperthyroidism. In its sample, this clonotype was seen many times. Transcripts of RNA were the source for amplifying TCR beta CDR3 regions. The first-round RT-PCR employed HTBI primers together with the Qiagen OneStep RT-PCR kit. A multiplex PCR was then performed as the second round. TCRdb processed the multiplex PCR reads anew with MiXCR; each CDR3 protein has one entry. This sample yields about 480,000 distinct CDR3 sequences, of which 13% to 15% are seen a single time; approximately 9.8% belongs to the top ten. Material for sequencing was blood. This receptor was obtained from a woman aged 30 to 39 with Graves' ophthalmopathy.

CDR3 bases: TGTGCCAGTAGTACCCTAGGGCGTCGGGGCACTGAAGCTTTCTTT. Amino acids: CASSTLGRRGTEAFF. The rearrangement links TRBV19 to TRBJ1-1, with D hard to call. Per the germline V gene, CDR1 is LNHDA and CDR2 is SQIVND (reference sequence). Trimming took 4 bases from V and 4 from J, leaving 16 bases between them. The CDR3 loop spans 15 amino acids.